The 28 T cell receptor beta chains in this list originate from one sample, sequenced in a study of shared clonotypes between healthy human individuals. Data came from immunoSEQ multiplex PCR; TCRdb stores just in-frame clones and leaves some out. The data show approximately 2.5 million clones, roughly 92% seen once. Sample: naive CD4+ T cells sorted from blood. As to subset: CD45RA+ positively selected. The receptors shown here come from a young man in good health.

The rearrangement uses TRBV4-1 and TRBJ2-3, with D tentatively TRBD1 or TRBD2 (5 bases each). Germline V gene data show CDR1 as MGHRA and CDR2 as YSYEKL. CDR3 size: 17 residues. Trimming removed 0 bases from V and 0 bases from J, with 13 bases in between. The CDR3 here is CASSQDPGTISTDTQYF. CDR3 bases: TGCGCCAGCAGCCAAGACCCCGGGACGATCAGCACAGATACGCAGTATTTT.

The chain couples TRBV5-1 to TRBJ2-3, with a tentative D call TRBD2 (5 bases). V shed 0 bases and J shed 4 bases, with 15 bases lying between them. The CDR3 is 16 amino acids. Germline V gene data show CDR1 as SGHRS and CDR2 as YFSETQ. The CDR3 reads CASSLGPGRGSDTQYF. As DNA, the CDR3 is TGCGCCAGCAGCTTGGGTCCGGGAAGAGGTTCAGATACGCAGTATTTT.

CDR3 in amino acids: CASSLQGEGNYGYTF. For the CDR3, the DNA is TGTGCCAGCAGCCTCCAGGGAGAGGGGAACTATGGCTACACCTTC. The V gene is TRBV5-4, the J gene TRBJ1-2, with D tentatively TRBD1 (5 bases). V was clipped by 4 bases and J by 2 bases, with 15 bases between them. CDR3 size: 15 residues. Germline CDR1 and CDR2: SGHNT and YYREEE (reference sequence).

This clone showed up just a few times. This CDR3 is also generated by other DNA sequences in the sample. This rearrangement joins TRBV30 to TRBJ1-5; weak D call: TRBD1 (5 bases). The V and J ends lost 3 bases and 2 bases respectively, with 14 bases between them. The CDR3 is 15 amino acids. Germline V gene lookup returns CDR1 GTSNPN and CDR2 SVGIG (reference sequence). CDR3 amino acids: CAWSADRGGNQPQHF. The DNA for the CDR3 is TGTGCCTGGAGCGCTGATAGGGGCGGCAATCAGCCCCAGCATTTT. The full variable domain, its missing parts supplied by reference TRBV30 and TRBJ1-5, is SQTIHQWPATLVQPVGSPLSLECTVEGTSNPNLYWYRQAAGRGLQLLFYSVGIGQISSEVPQNLSASRPQDRQFILSSKKLLLSDSGFYLCAWSADRGGNQPQHFGDGTRLSIL.

The rearrangement joins TRBV28 to TRBJ1-4; 10 bases agree with TRBD1. This CDR3 is 16 amino acids long. In germline, CDR1 is MDHEN, CDR2 SYDVKM. V gave up 7 bases and J gave up 4 bases; unmatched junction bases: 9. DNA for the CDR3: TGTGCCAGCACCGGACAGGGGGTAGGGGATAATGAAAAACTGTTTTTT. Amino acid sequence: CASTGQGVGDNEKLFF.

V and J are TRBV11-3 and TRBJ1-1; D gene unclear. Germline V gives CDR1 SGHNT, CDR2 YENEEA. V was shortened by 4 bases and J by 1 base, with 7 bases between the two germline ends. The CDR3 extends over 13 amino acids. The CDR3 coding sequence is TGTGCCAGCAGCTCAACGTCGAACACTGAAGCTTTCTTT. As protein: CASSSTSNTEAFF.

This chain links TRBV7-9 with TRBJ1-6; D not resolved. Germline V lookup: CDR1 SEHNR, CDR2 FQNEAQ (reference sequence). Trimming shortened V by 1 base and J by 10 bases, and 11 bases separated the two germline ends. This CDR3 contains 14 residues. The CDR3 DNA reads TGTGCCAGCAGCTTAGGTCACCTGGAGTCACCCCTCCACTTT. Translating it yields CASSLGHLESPLHF. The full variable domain, rest sourced from reference TRBV7-9 and TRBJ1-6, is DTGVSQNPRHKITKRGQNVTFRCDPISEHNRLYWYRQTLGQGPEFLTYFQNEAQLEKSRLLSDRFSAERPKGSFSTLEIQRTEQGDSAMYLCASSLGHLESPLHFGNGTRLTVT.

The chain recombines TRBV6-6 with TRBJ2-5; 12 nucleotides agree with TRBD2. V shed 6 bases and J 1 base; nucleotides not matched to a gene: 3. Per germline, CDR1 MNHNY and CDR2 SVGAGI (reference sequence). The CDR3 runs to 15 residues. The CDR3 protein is CASSGTSGPQETQYF. CDR3 bases: TGTGCCAGCAGCGGGACTAGCGGGCCCCAAGAGACCCAGTACTTC.

Comments on this clone: The same CDR3 also results from other DNA sequences found in this sample. The chain is built from TRBV29-1 and TRBJ2-2; 9 bases map to TRBD1. The germline V gene has CDR1 SQVTM and CDR2 ANQGSEA. This CDR3 has 13 residues. With V trimmed by 4 bases and J by 5 bases, 2 bases remained unmatched. CDR3 DNA sequence: TGCAGCGTTGGACAGGGGGTTACCGGGGAGCTGTTTTTT. Translated, it gives CSVGQGVTGELFF.

This CDR3 is CASGLHRDIRQDLYEQYF. The CDR3 DNA sequence: TGTGCTAGTGGTTTGCATCGGGATATTAGGCAGGACCTCTACGAGCAGTACTTC. The rearrangement uses TRBV12-5 and TRBJ2-7, with D possibly being TRBD2 (5 bases). The V end lost 2 bases, the J end lost 3 bases, and 23 bases lay between the germline ends. Germline-derived CDR1 and CDR2 are LGHNT and FRNRAP. The CDR3 contains 18 residues.

This chain connects TRBV30 to TRBJ2-7; no reliable D call. CDR3 length: 14 residues. Looked up from germline, CDR1 is GTSNPN and CDR2 is SVGIG (reference sequence). The germline V and J ends were trimmed by 1 base and 2 bases, with 12 bases remaining between them. The CDR3 DNA reads TGTGCCTGGAGTGGTAGCTTTGGTCCCTACGAGCAGTACTTC. As protein: CAWSGSFGPYEQYF.

The rearrangement joins TRBV7-2 to TRBJ1-5, with TRBD1 matching 7 bases. Per germline, CDR1 SGHTA and CDR2 FQGNSA. V shed 5 bases and J 1 base; nucleotides not matched to a gene: 8. This CDR3 region has 16 residues. The CDR3 region has the DNA TGTGCCAGCAGCCCGGGACAGTTGATAAGCAATCAGCCCCAGCATTTT. Amino acid sequence: CASSPGQLISNQPQHF.

The chain has TRBV9 and TRBJ2-7; TRBD1 might be the D (6 bases). The CDR3 length is 17 residues. V was clipped by 3 bases and J by 0 bases, with 19 bases between them. Germline CDR1 is SGDLS and CDR2 is YYNGEE. CDR3 coding DNA: TGTGCCAGCAGCGCCCACGCCAGGCAGGGGAACTCCTACGAGCAGTACTTC. It codes for CASSAHARQGNSYEQYF.

CDR3 sequence (DNA): TGTGCCAGCAGTTACAGCGCCAGCTCCTACGAGCAGTACTTC. Its protein is CASSYSASSYEQYF. This chain connects TRBV27 to TRBJ2-7; the D is unclear. The V end lost 4 bases, the J end lost 0 bases, and 10 bases lay between the germline ends. The CDR3 extends over 14 amino acids. CDR1 MNHEY and CDR2 SMNVEV come from the germline V gene (reference sequence).

As for this clone: Other nucleotide sequences in the sample specify the same CDR3. V is TRBV30 and J is TRBJ2-7, with D unclear. This CDR3 is 13 amino acids long. Germline lookup yields CDR1 GTSNPN and CDR2 SVGIG (reference sequence). The ends were cut back, 0 bases at V and 2 bases at J, with 8 bases in the middle. The CDR3 region is CAWSVSGPYEQYF. As DNA, the CDR3 is TGTGCCTGGAGTGTCTCCGGCCCCTACGAGCAGTACTTC.

The CDR3 DNA is TGTGCCTGGAGTGTTGGGGACAGCTTGTTATCCTACGAGCAGTACTTC. Translated, it gives CAWSVGDSLLSYEQYF. The chain employs TRBV30 and TRBJ2-7; 7 bases agree with TRBD1. The CDR3 length is 16 residues. With 0 bases clipped from V and 1 base from J, the junction kept 9 bases outside the gene matches. Germline CDR1 and CDR2: GTSNPN and SVGIG (reference sequence).

The V gene is TRBV14, the J gene TRBJ2-7; 7 bases are a match to TRBD1. The CDR3 is 14 residues long. J gave up 9 bases and V 4 bases, and 12 bases lay outside the gene matches. Germline lookup yields CDR1 SGHDN and CDR2 FVKESK. For the CDR3, the DNA is TGTGCCAGCAGCCCGTCCGACAGGGATAAGGGGCAGTACTTC. Translating it yields CASSPSDRDKGQYF.

V usage is TRBV10-3 and J usage is TRBJ2-7; 8 bases match TRBD2. Germline V gene data show CDR1 as ENHRY and CDR2 as SYGVKD. The CDR3 has 13 residues. Losses at the gene ends were 2 bases for V and 6 bases for J; bases not matched to a gene: 3. The CDR3 coding sequence is TGTGCCATCAGTGAGGGGCTAGCGGGCGAGCAGTACTTC. Translated, it gives CAISEGLAGEQYF.

The V call is TRBV30, the J call TRBJ2-7; D remains ambiguous. The CDR3 spans 13 residues. The V end lost 0 bases, the J end lost 1 base, and 7 bases lay between the germline ends. The germline V gene has CDR1 GTSNPN and CDR2 SVGIG (reference sequence). The CDR3 sequence is CAWSVLNSYEQYF. Written as DNA, the CDR3 is TGTGCCTGGAGTGTACTTAATTCCTACGAGCAGTACTTC.

The gene calls are TRBV7-9 and TRBJ1-2; weak D call: TRBD1 (5 bases). Germline CDR1 reads SEHNR; CDR2 reads FQNEAQ (reference sequence). The CDR3 consists of 16 residues. The DNA for the CDR3 is TGTGTCAACAGCCTTATACAAGGGGCGTTCGGCTATGGCTACACCTTC. Protein: CVNSLIQGAFGYGYTF.

The V call is TRBV10-3, the J call TRBJ2-7; D not certain. The CDR3 runs 12 residues. The V gene lost 10 bases and the J gene lost 4 bases, with 14 bases spanning the gap. Germline V lookup: CDR1 ENHRY, CDR2 SYGVKD. In nucleotides, the CDR3 is TGTGCCACCACAAGCGAAGGGTACGAGCAGTACTTC. Encoded protein: CATTSEGYEQYF.

V usage is TRBV12-5 and J usage is TRBJ1-1; D possibly corresponds to TRBD1 (5 bases). This CDR3 comprises 17 residues. Trimming removed 0 bases from V and 1 base from J, with 15 bases in between. CDR1 LGHNT and CDR2 FRNRAP come from the germline V gene. The DNA of the CDR3 is TGTGCTAGTGGTTTGGTGTGGACCCAGGGCGGGAACACTGAAGCTTTCTTT. It is translated as CASGLVWTQGGNTEAFF.

The CDR3 DNA follows: TGCAGCGTTGGCCCTTGGGGGGGGCTAGAATACACTGAAGCTTTCTTT. Protein: CSVGPWGGLEYTEAFF. J is TRBJ1-1 and V is TRBV29-1; tentatively, D is TRBD1 (6 bases). This CDR3 is 16 amino acids long. The germline V and J ends were trimmed by 4 bases and 3 bases, with 21 bases remaining between them. The V gene's germline CDR1 is SQVTM and CDR2 ANQGSEA.

This rearrangement joins TRBV7-8 to TRBJ2-3; TRBD2 matches at 11 bases. This CDR3 has 16 amino acids. V shed 0 bases and J 4 bases; nucleotides not matched to a gene: 3. Germline V gene sequence: CDR1 SGHVS, CDR2 FQNEAQ. The CDR3 nucleotides read TGTGCCAGCAGCTTAGCGCTAGCGGGGGGTGCAGATACGCAGTATTTT. This encodes CASSLALAGGADTQYF.

The chain combines TRBV19 with TRBJ2-7, with TRBD1 matching 7 bases. Looked up from germline, CDR1 is LNHDA and CDR2 is SQIVND (reference sequence). The CDR3 runs to 17 residues. V gave up 6 bases and J gave up 2 bases; unmatched junction bases: 16. This chain's CDR3 is CASSNHYSGTAPYEQYF. The CDR3 DNA sequence: TGTGCCAGTAGCAATCATTATTCCGGGACAGCGCCCTACGAGCAGTACTTC.

The genes are TRBV6-5 and TRBJ2-7; 7 nucleotides agree with TRBD1. J was trimmed by 7 bases and V by 5 bases; bases with no gene match: 14. CDR1 is MNHEY and CDR2 is SVGAGI in the germline V gene. This CDR3 spans 15 amino acids. This CDR3 reads CASSTKGARFWEQYF. The CDR3 region has the DNA TGTGCCAGCAGTACAAAGGGGGCCCGCTTTTGGGAGCAGTACTTC.

The chain has TRBV27 and TRBJ2-1, with D possibly being TRBD1 (5 bases). CDR1 is MNHEY, CDR2 SMNVEV, per germline (reference sequence). This CDR3 spans 16 amino acids. V was clipped by 7 bases and J by 7 bases, with 23 bases between them. In DNA form, the CDR3 reads TGTGCCAGCATTGCCTACCAGGGCTCTAGTAAGAATGAGCAGTTCTTC. It codes for CASIAYQGSSKNEQFF.

The chain carries TRBV2 and TRBJ2-5, with TRBD2 identical over 11 bases. The CDR3 runs to 17 residues. V shed 2 bases and J 1 base; nucleotides not matched to a gene: 6. Per the germline V gene, CDR1 is SNHLY and CDR2 is FYNNEI. The CDR3 here is CASSERGSGRAQETQYF. The CDR3, as DNA: TGTGCCAGCAGTGAAAGGGGTAGCGGGAGGGCCCAAGAGACCCAGTACTTC.